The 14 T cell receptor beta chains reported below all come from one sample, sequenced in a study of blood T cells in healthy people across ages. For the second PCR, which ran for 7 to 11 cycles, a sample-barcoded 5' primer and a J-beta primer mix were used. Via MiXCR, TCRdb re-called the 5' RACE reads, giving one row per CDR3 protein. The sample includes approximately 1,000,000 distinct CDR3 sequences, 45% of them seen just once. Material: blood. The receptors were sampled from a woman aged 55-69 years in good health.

Here the CDR3 reads CASSEEVLAGETQYF. The CDR3 nucleotides read TGTGCCAGCAGTGAAGAGGTGTTAGCGGGAGAGACCCAGTACTTC. V and J are TRBV6-1 and TRBJ2-5; TRBD2 agrees at 7 bases. CDR1 MNHNS and CDR2 SASEGT come from the germline V gene. V shed 1 base, J shed 4 bases, and the junction held 6 bases outside the gene matches. This CDR3 has 15 residues.

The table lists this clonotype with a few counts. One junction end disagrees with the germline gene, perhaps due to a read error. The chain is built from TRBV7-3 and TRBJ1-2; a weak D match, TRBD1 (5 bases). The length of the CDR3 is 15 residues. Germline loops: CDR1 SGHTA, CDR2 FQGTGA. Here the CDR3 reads CASSPGDLSNYGYTF. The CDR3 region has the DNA TGTGCTAGCAGCCCTGGGGACCTTTCTAACTATGGCTACACCTTC.

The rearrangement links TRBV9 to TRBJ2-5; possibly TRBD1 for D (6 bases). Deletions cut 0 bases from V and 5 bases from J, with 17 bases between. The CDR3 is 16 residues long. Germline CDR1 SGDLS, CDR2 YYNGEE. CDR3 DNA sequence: TGTGCCAGCAGCGTAGTACCCCAGGGGCTCGGCGAGACCCAGTACTTC. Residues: CASSVVPQGLGETQYF.

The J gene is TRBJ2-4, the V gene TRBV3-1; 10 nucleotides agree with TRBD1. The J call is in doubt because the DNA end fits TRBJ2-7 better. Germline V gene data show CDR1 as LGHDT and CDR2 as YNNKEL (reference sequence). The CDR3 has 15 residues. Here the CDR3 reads CASSEGQGIPYEQYF. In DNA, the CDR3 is TGTGCCAGCAGCGAGGGACAGGGGATCCCCTACGAGCAGTACTTC.

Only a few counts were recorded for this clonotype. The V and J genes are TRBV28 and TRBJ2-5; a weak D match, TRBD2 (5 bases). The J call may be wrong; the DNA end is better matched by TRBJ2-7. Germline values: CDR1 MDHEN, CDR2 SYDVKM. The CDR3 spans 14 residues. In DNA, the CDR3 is TGTGCCAGCAGTCCCGCAACGGGAATCAACGAGCAGTACTTC. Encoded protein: CASSPATGINEQYF.

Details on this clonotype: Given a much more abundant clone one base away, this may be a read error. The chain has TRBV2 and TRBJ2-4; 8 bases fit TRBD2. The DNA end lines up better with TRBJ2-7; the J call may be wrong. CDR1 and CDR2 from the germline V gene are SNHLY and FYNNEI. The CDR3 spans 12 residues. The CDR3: CASWSGGAEQYF. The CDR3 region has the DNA TGTGCCAGCTGGAGCGGGGGTGCCGAGCAGTACTTC.

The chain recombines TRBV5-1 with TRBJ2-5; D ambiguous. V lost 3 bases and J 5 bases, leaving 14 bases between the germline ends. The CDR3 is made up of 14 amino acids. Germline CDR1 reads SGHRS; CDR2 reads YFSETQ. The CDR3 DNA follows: TGCGCCAGCAGCTCGCAGACGGGTCAGGAGACCCAGTACTTC. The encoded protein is CASSSQTGQETQYF.

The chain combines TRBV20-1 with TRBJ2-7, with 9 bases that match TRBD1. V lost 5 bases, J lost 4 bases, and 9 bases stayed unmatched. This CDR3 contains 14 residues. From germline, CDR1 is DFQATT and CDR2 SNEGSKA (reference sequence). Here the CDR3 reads CSASEQGAGYEQYF. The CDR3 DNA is TGCAGTGCTTCAGAACAGGGGGCAGGGTACGAGCAGTACTTC.

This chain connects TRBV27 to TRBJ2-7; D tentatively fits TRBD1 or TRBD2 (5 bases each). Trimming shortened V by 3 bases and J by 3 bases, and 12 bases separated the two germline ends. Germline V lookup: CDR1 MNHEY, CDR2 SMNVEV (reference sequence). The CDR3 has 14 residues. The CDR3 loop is CASSFLGPIYEQYF. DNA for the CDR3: TGTGCCAGCAGTTTCCTGGGACCCATCTACGAGCAGTACTTC.

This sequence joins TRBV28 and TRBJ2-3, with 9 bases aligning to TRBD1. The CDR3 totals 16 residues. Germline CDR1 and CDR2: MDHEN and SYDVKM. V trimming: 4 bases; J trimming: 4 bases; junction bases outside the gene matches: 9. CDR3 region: CASSSAGTGKADTQYF. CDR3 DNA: TGTGCCAGCAGTTCGGCTGGGACAGGGAAAGCAGATACGCAGTATTTT.

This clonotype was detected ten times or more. CDR3 sequence: CASSLAGGPNYGYTF. In DNA, the CDR3 is TGTGCCAGCAGTTTAGCAGGGGGTCCTAACTATGGCTACACCTTC. V and J are TRBV12-3 or TRBV12-4 and TRBJ1-2; maybe TRBD1 (6 bases). The CDR3 runs 15 residues. V shed 0 bases and J shed 0 bases, with 8 bases lying between them.

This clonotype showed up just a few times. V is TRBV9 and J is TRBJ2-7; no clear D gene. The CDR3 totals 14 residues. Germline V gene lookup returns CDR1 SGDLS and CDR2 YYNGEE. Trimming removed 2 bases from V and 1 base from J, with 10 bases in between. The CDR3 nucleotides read TGTGCCAGCAGCGTTATGGCGTGGTCCTACGAGCAGTACTTC. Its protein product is CASSVMAWSYEQYF.

The CDR3 reads CASSVGAGFNEQFF. CDR3 in DNA: TGCGCCAGCAGCGTGGGGGCAGGGTTCAATGAGCAGTTCTTC. The chain combines TRBV5-1 with TRBJ2-1, with D possibly being TRBD1 (6 bases). V dropped 4 bases and J dropped 6 bases, with 14 bases sitting between them. The CDR3 contains 14 residues. Germline V gene lookup returns CDR1 SGHRS and CDR2 YFSETQ.

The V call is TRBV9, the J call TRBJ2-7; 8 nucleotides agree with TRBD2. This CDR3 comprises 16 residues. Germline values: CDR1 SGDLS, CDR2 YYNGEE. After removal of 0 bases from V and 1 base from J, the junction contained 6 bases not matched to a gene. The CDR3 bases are TGTGCCAGCAGCGTAGGGAGCGGGAGCGGTTCCTACGAGCAGTACTTC. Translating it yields CASSVGSGSGSYEQYF.